The 21 T cell receptor beta chains listed next were all sequenced from one sample in a study of cytomegalovirus exposure and HLA in healthy donors. Use of 60 Vbeta and 13 Jbeta primers characterized the PCR. Clones were sequenced by immunoSEQ multiplex PCR, and TCRdb holds only the in-frame ones, with some missing. Of 100,000 or so clones in the sample, roughly four fifths are singletons; the top ten hold roughly 4.2%. Material: PBMCs. The receptor set was obtained from a woman between 40 and 55 years old in good health and CMV-seropositive.

This sequence joins TRBV7-8 and TRBJ2-5; D is possibly TRBD2 (6 bases). Germline-derived CDR1 and CDR2 are SGHVS and FQNEAQ. V lost 5 bases and J 5 bases, leaving 24 bases between the germline ends. The CDR3 consists of 17 residues. The CDR3 loop is CASSASRLGGVSETQYF. In DNA, the CDR3 is TGTGCCAGCAGCGCCAGTCGGCTCGGAGGGGTCAGCGAGACCCAGTACTTC.

V usage is TRBV5-1 and J usage is TRBJ2-3, with 9 nucleotides matching TRBD2. The CDR3 runs 16 residues. Germline V gene data show CDR1 as SGHRS and CDR2 as YFSETQ. With V trimmed by 1 base and J by 4 bases, 7 bases remained unmatched. CDR3 region: CASSLTSGQGPDTQYF. The CDR3 DNA reads TGCGCCAGCAGCTTGACTAGCGGGCAAGGTCCAGATACGCAGTATTTT.

The rearrangement uses TRBV19 and TRBJ2-2; perhaps TRBD2 as D (6 bases). The CDR3 is 15 residues long. Trimming took off 8 bases at V and 0 bases at J, with 13 bases between the two ends. Germline CDR1 LNHDA, CDR2 SQIVND (reference sequence). CDR3 sequence reads: CASRSGVANTGELFF. The CDR3 DNA is TGTGCCAGTCGCTCGGGAGTAGCGAACACCGGGGAGCTGTTTTTT. The whole variable domain, remainder taken from reference TRBV19 and TRBJ2-2, is DGGITQSPKYLFRKEGQNVTLSCEQNLNHDAMYWYRQDPGQGLRLIYYSQIVNDFQKGDIAEGYSVSREKKESFPLTVTSAQKNPTAFYLCASRSGVANTGELFFGEGSRLTVL.

This sequence joins TRBV19 and TRBJ1-1, with a weak D call TRBD1 (6 bases). Per the germline V gene, CDR1 is LNHDA and CDR2 is SQIVND (reference sequence). V dropped 5 bases and J dropped 5 bases, with 9 bases sitting between them. There are 12 residues in the CDR3. The CDR3 loop is CASSEDSTEAFF. The CDR3 DNA is TGTGCCAGTAGTGAGGACAGTACTGAAGCTTTCTTT.

This clone was found a few times. This chain joins TRBV19 and TRBJ2-1; D unresolved. The CDR3 is made up of 13 amino acids. From germline, CDR1 is LNHDA and CDR2 SQIVND (reference sequence). With 7 bases removed from V and 5 bases from J, the gap between germline ends came to 12 bases. CDR3: CASIGGLDNEQFF. The CDR3 DNA is TGTGCCAGTATCGGCGGCCTAGACAATGAGCAGTTCTTC.

The chain is built from TRBV6-5 and TRBJ1-2; D may be TRBD1 (5 bases). Germline V gene sequence: CDR1 MNHEY, CDR2 SVGAGI. This CDR3 is 15 amino acids long. Trimming shortened V by 7 bases and J by 4 bases, and 19 bases separated the two germline ends. The CDR3 sequence is CASIKGKGPGYGYTF. Written as DNA, the CDR3 is TGTGCCAGCATAAAGGGGAAGGGGCCTGGCTATGGCTACACCTTC.

This clone was detected a few times. The rearrangement joins TRBV19 to TRBJ1-1; D is perhaps TRBD1 (6 bases). This CDR3 has 14 residues. The germline V gene has CDR1 LNHDA and CDR2 SQIVND (reference sequence). The germline V and J ends were trimmed by 3 bases and 5 bases, with 13 bases remaining between them. The CDR3 DNA reads as TGTGCCAGTAGTATTAAGGGGGGGAGAACTGAAGCTTTCTTT. This gives the protein CASSIKGGRTEAFF. Full variable domain (rest looked up from reference TRBV19 and TRBJ1-1): DGGITQSPKYLFRKEGQNVTLSCEQNLNHDAMYWYRQDPGQGLRLIYYSQIVNDFQKGDIAEGYSVSREKKESFPLTVTSAQKNPTAFYLCASSIKGGRTEAFFGQGTRLTVV.

This clone was observed a single time. This sequence joins TRBV29-1 and TRBJ1-4; 7 positions agree with TRBD1. The ends lost 7 bases at V and 12 bases at J; junction bases unmatched: 11. Germline V gives CDR1 SQVTM, CDR2 ANQGSEA. This CDR3 is 12 amino acids long. CDR3 bases: TGCAGCGCCTCCACCGCAGGGGGTGAACTGTTTTTT. It yields the protein CSASTAGGELFF.

This chain connects TRBV7-2 to TRBJ1-5; 7 bases map to TRBD1. With 5 bases clipped from V and 0 bases from J, the junction kept 7 bases outside the gene matches. The CDR3 runs 16 residues. Germline values: CDR1 SGHTA, CDR2 FQGNSA. In nucleotides, the CDR3 is TGTGCCAGCAGCGAGGGACAGCCTCTTAGCAATCAGCCCCAGCATTTT. The encoded protein is CASSEGQPLSNQPQHF.

This chain links TRBV4-2 with TRBJ2-7; 7 positions match TRBD2. With V trimmed by 4 bases and J by 2 bases, 11 bases remained unmatched. Germline V gives CDR1 LGHNA, CDR2 YNFKEQ. The CDR3 sequence is 16 residues long. CDR3 amino acids: CASSLRGEGAPYEQYF. The DNA for the CDR3 is TGTGCCAGCAGCCTCCGTGGGGAGGGAGCCCCCTACGAGCAGTACTTC.

This clone has only one observation. The chain couples TRBV30 to TRBJ1-2; 7 positions agree with TRBD1. The trim removed 3 bases at V and 4 bases at J, leaving 5 bases unmatched. The CDR3 runs 13 residues. From germline, CDR1 is GTSNPN and CDR2 SVGIG (reference sequence). CDR3: CAWRSGQSYGYTF. The CDR3 coding sequence is TGTGCCTGGAGATCGGGACAGAGCTATGGCTACACCTTC.

This rearrangement joins TRBV5-6 to TRBJ2-7, with 9 bases identical to TRBD2. Germline CDR1 reads SGHDT; CDR2 reads YYEEEE. Trimming at V came to 4 bases and at J to 6 bases, leaving 11 bases not matched to a gene. There are 15 residues in the CDR3. CDR3 nucleotides: TGTGCCAGCAGCCGCCGGGTAGCGGGAGAACTCGAGCAGTACTTC. This gives the protein CASSRRVAGELEQYF.

This clone occurred once. This sequence joins TRBV18 and TRBJ2-1; 7 nucleotides agree with TRBD2. CDR3 length equals 12 residues. Germline CDR1 and CDR2: KGHSH and LQKENI. The ends lost 3 bases at V and 10 bases at J; junction bases unmatched: 3. In DNA form, the CDR3 reads TGTGCCAGCTCACCTACTAGCGCCGAGCAGTTCTTC. Encoded protein: CASSPTSAEQFF.

Points on this clone: Other DNA sequences of this sample code for an identical CDR3. The rearrangement joins TRBV27 to TRBJ2-7; 8 bases agree with TRBD1. CDR1 is MNHEY, CDR2 SMNVEV, per germline (reference sequence). Trimming at V came to 3 bases and at J to 4 bases, leaving 5 bases not matched to a gene. The CDR3 runs to 14 residues. The CDR3 region is CASSFSTGAYEQYF. The CDR3 DNA reads as TGTGCCAGCAGTTTCTCGACAGGGGCTTACGAGCAGTACTTC.

On this clone: At one boundary the junction diverges from the germline segment, which might be a read error. The rearrangement links TRBV11-2 to TRBJ2-1; TRBD2 matches 7 bases. The germline gives CDR1 SGHAT, CDR2 FQNNGV. CDR3 size: 13 residues. CDR3 DNA: TGTGCCAGCAAAACCTTCCGCGGGGGTGATCTGATCTTC. It yields the protein CASKTFRGGDLIF.

The chain couples TRBV2 to TRBJ2-5; possible D gene TRBD2, 7 bases. The CDR3 extends over 13 amino acids. Trimming removed 6 bases from V and 1 base from J, with 9 bases in between. The V gene's germline CDR1 is SNHLY and CDR2 FYNNEI. CDR3 sequence (DNA): TGTGCCAGCAGGGGGGGGGCCCAAGAGACCCAGTACTTC. This gives the protein CASRGGAQETQYF.

This chain connects TRBV5-4 to TRBJ2-5; 12 nucleotides align to TRBD1. Germline CDR1 reads SGHNT; CDR2 reads YYREEE (reference sequence). The ends lost 5 bases at V and 3 bases at J; junction bases unmatched: 5. The CDR3 contains 15 residues. CDR3 loop: CASRPGQGAEETQYF. The CDR3 DNA reads TGTGCCAGCAGACCGGGACAGGGGGCCGAAGAGACCCAGTACTTC.

The chain combines TRBV6-5 with TRBJ2-7; 9 positions agree with TRBD1. The CDR3 runs 14 residues. The V and J ends lost 4 bases and 2 bases, in that order; junction bases with no gene match: 3. Germline loops: CDR1 MNHEY, CDR2 SVGAGI. CDR3 nucleotide sequence: TGTGCCAGCAGTTGGGGACAGGGAGCCTACGAGCAGTACTTC. Its protein is CASSWGQGAYEQYF.

This clone was seen a handful of times. The chain recombines TRBV21-1 with TRBJ2-5; the D segment call TRBD1 is taken from the table without a DNA check. TRBV21-1 is a recognized pseudogene. This CDR3 contains 16 residues. Written as DNA, the CDR3 is TGTGCCAGCAGCTTAAAGGGGGCAGGAGACCAAGAGACCCAGTACTTC. Amino acids: CASSLKGAGDQETQYF.

The rearrangement uses TRBV11-2 and TRBJ2-7, with 7 nucleotides matching TRBD1. This CDR3 is built from 16 residues. With 4 bases clipped from V and 7 bases from J, the junction kept 16 bases outside the gene matches. CDR1 is SGHAT, CDR2 FQNNGV, per germline. The CDR3 nucleotides are TGTGCCAGCAGCTCACCCCCGACAGGGTTTCTGGATGAGCAGTACTTC. It yields the protein CASSSPPTGFLDEQYF.

This clone appeared a single time. This sequence joins TRBV20-1 and TRBJ1-1; weak D call: TRBD1 (6 bases). Germline V gene data show CDR1 as DFQATT and CDR2 as SNEGSKA (reference sequence). The CDR3 sequence is 11 residues long. The CDR3 DNA sequence: TGCAGACCCGACAGGACCGCTGAAGCTTTCTTT. It specifies CRPDRTAEAFF.